This T cell receptor beta chain stems from a study of blood T cell repertoires in COVID-19. V lost 2 bases and J 6 bases, leaving 11 bases between the germline ends. The CDR3 runs 13 residues. Germline lookup yields CDR1 SGHTA and CDR2 FQGNSA. Here immunoSEQ multiplex PCR was the method, and the copy in TCRdb shows in-frame clones only, minus some. The sample lists 150,000 to 190,000 clones; approximately 84% were seen once. The V gene is TRBV7-2, the J gene TRBJ2-7, with TRBD2 as a possible D gene (6 bases). The specimen sequenced was peripheral blood. The sequence was collected from a woman aged 60-75 years with COVID-19, enrolled during active disease. The CDR3 sequence: CASSLLWRVEQYF. The CDR3 DNA sequence: TGTGCCAGCAGCTTACTCTGGAGGGTCGAGCAGTACTTC.